This TCR beta chain was sequenced in a study of blood T cells in healthy people across ages. Broader study findings: Researchers said unsorted PBMCs prevented a conclusive naive versus antigen-experienced comparison. Diversity was higher, and naive CD4+ cells more numerous, in long-lived donors than in aged donors.

In the case of this clonotype: Antigen: not known.

Together with a sample-barcoded 5' primer, a J-beta primer mix was included in a second PCR lasting about 6 to 11 cycles. Each of the samples gave a minimum of 2.5 million paired-end reads that contained CDR3. TCRdb independently ran MiXCR on the 5' RACE reads; one entry per CDR3 protein. The sample shows roughly 720,000 distinct CDR3 sequences, 50% to 65% of them seen only once. Per germline, CDR1 MDHEN and CDR2 SYDVKM. Trimming removed 3 bases from V and 4 bases from J, with 15 bases in between. The CDR3 has 15 amino acids. This sequence originates from a man older than 75 in good health. The chain carries TRBV28 and TRBJ2-5; possibly TRBD2 for D (6 bases). Sequencing was carried out using blood. The CDR3 region has the DNA TGTGCCAGCAGTTTGGGTCGACTAGGTAGAGAGACCCAGTACTTC. Translation: CASSLGRLGRETQYF. Looking up the rest from reference TRBV28 and TRBJ2-5 gives the full variable domain: DVKVTQSSRYLVKRTGEKVFLECVQDMDHENMFWYRQDPGLGLRLIYFSYDVKMKEKGDIPEGYSVSREKKERFSLILESASTNQTSMYLCASSLGRLGRETQYFGPGTRLLVL.